The 15 T cell receptor beta chains below all came from one sample that was sequenced in a study of T-cell memory formation after mild COVID-19. TCRdb reprocessed the 5' RACE reads with MiXCR, giving one entry per CDR3 protein. The data contain 350,000 or so distinct CDR3 sequences, roughly 13% of them singletons. The sequenced sample was PBMCs or a T cell subset sorted from them (not recorded which). The receptors stem from a man younger than 35 who had mild COVID-19 (a few samples of this study predate the infection). Cell type and time point are not known.

This clonotype was found many times. The gene calls are TRBV19 and TRBJ1-5, with unresolved D. The CDR3 runs 12 residues. Trimming removed 9 bases at V and 0 bases at J, with 6 bases between. The germline gives CDR1 LNHDA, CDR2 SQIVND (reference sequence). As DNA, the CDR3 is TGTGCCAGCGGTTATAGCAATCAGCCCCAGCATTTT. It codes for CASGYSNQPQHF.

This clonotype has a handful of counts. The rearrangement uses TRBV5-1 and TRBJ1-2; D remains ambiguous. Germline-derived CDR1 and CDR2 are SGHRS and YFSETQ. Deletions cut 0 bases from V and 0 bases from J, with 6 bases between. The CDR3 spans 14 residues. The CDR3 region is CASSLALPNYGYTF. The DNA for the CDR3 is TGCGCCAGCAGCTTGGCCTTGCCTAACTATGGCTACACCTTC.

This CDR3 reads CSADDYNEQFF. The DNA of the CDR3 is TGCAGTGCGGACGATTACAATGAGCAGTTCTTC. The chain recombines TRBV20-1 with TRBJ2-1; no reliable D call. V was cut by 6 bases and J by 4 bases, with 7 bases left in between. From germline, CDR1 is DFQATT and CDR2 SNEGSKA (reference sequence). The CDR3 runs to 11 residues.

In its sample, this clonotype was seen many times. The chain uses TRBV7-2 and TRBJ1-1; D is undetermined. The germline V gene encodes CDR1 SGHTA and CDR2 FQGNSA. V was trimmed by 5 bases and J by 1 base, leaving 14 bases between them. This CDR3 comprises 15 residues. Here the CDR3 DNA reads TGTGCCAGCAGCGTTAAGAGATTACAGAACACTGAAGCTTTCTTT. The encoded protein is CASSVKRLQNTEAFF.

This clonotype appeared many times. This chain joins TRBV5-1 and TRBJ2-3; 9 positions agree with TRBD2. This CDR3 contains 17 residues. The germline CDR1 and CDR2 sequences are SGHRS and YFSETQ. V lost 0 bases, J lost 3 bases, and 8 bases stayed unmatched. CDR3 residues: CASSLGPRSGGTDTQYF. The CDR3 nucleotides are TGCGCCAGCAGCTTGGGGCCTCGTAGCGGGGGAACAGATACGCAGTATTTT.

This clonotype was recorded a few times. This chain joins TRBV5-1 and TRBJ1-1; 7 positions agree with TRBD1. The CDR3 contains 15 residues. Germline V gene data show CDR1 as SGHRS and CDR2 as YFSETQ. The V gene end was trimmed by 1 base and the J gene end by 1 base; junction bases not matched to a gene: 4. The CDR3 DNA is TGCGCCAGCAGCTTGTCAGGGGGTGGGAACACTGAAGCTTTCTTT. Its protein is CASSLSGGGNTEAFF.

The chain employs TRBV20-1 and TRBJ2-1, with D perhaps matching TRBD1 (5 bases). Germline values: CDR1 DFQATT, CDR2 SNEGSKA (reference sequence). V was pared by 2 bases and J by 4 bases, with 18 bases between. The CDR3 covers 16 residues. The CDR3 DNA follows: TGCAGTGCTAGAAGCCCATTAGAGACAGATTACAATGAGCAGTTCTTC. Translating it yields CSARSPLETDYNEQFF.

On this clonotype itself: An end of the junction does not agree with germline; a read error may underlie this. The chain links TRBV18 to TRBJ1-4; 10 bases are a match to TRBD1. The CDR3 spans 15 residues. CDR1 and CDR2 (germline): KGHSH, LQKENI. CDR3 protein: CASSSPGQGSEKLFF. CDR3 nucleotides: TGTGCCAGCTCATCACCGGGACAGGGGTCGGAAAAACTGTTTTTT. The variable domain in full, completed from reference TRBV18 and TRBJ1-4, reads NAGVMQNPRHLVRRRGQEARLRCSPMKGHSHVYWYRQLPEEGLKFMVYLQKENIIDESGMPKERFSAEFPKEGPSILRIQQVVRGDSAAYFCASSSPGQGSEKLFFGSGTQLSVL.

In this sample, this clonotype turned up many times. The chain joins TRBV7-2 to TRBJ2-3; 7 positions match TRBD2. V lost 4 bases, J lost 5 bases, and 9 bases stayed unmatched. The CDR3 contains 15 residues. Germline V gives CDR1 SGHTA, CDR2 FQGNSA. The CDR3 protein is CASSSNRGGLDTQYF. The DNA for the CDR3 is TGTGCCAGCAGCTCGAATCGCGGGGGTCTAGATACGCAGTATTTT.

This clonotype has more than one count but fewer than ten. The rearrangement joins TRBV4-3 to TRBJ1-4, with a tentative D call TRBD1 (5 bases). CDR3 length: 15 residues. From germline, CDR1 is LGHNA and CDR2 YSLEER. V lost 0 bases and J lost 7, with 12 bases in between. CDR3: CASSQDGRAGEKLFF. In nucleotides, the CDR3 is TGCGCCAGCAGCCAAGATGGCAGGGCCGGTGAAAAACTGTTTTTT.

The V gene is TRBV11-2, the J gene TRBJ2-5; D is uncertain. CDR3 size: 14 residues. The V gene lost 5 bases and the J gene lost 5 bases, with 15 bases spanning the gap. Germline CDR1 reads SGHAT; CDR2 reads FQNNGV. CDR3 region: CASSVGQLLETQYF. The CDR3 nucleotides are TGTGCCAGCAGCGTAGGCCAGTTGTTGGAGACCCAGTACTTC.

The CDR3 loop reads CSARDFLRGNTGELFF. The CDR3 DNA reads as TGCAGTGCTAGAGACTTCCTTCGGGGGAATACCGGGGAGCTGTTTTTT. This chain connects TRBV20-1 to TRBJ2-2, with a tentative D call TRBD2 (6 bases). The V gene's germline CDR1 is DFQATT and CDR2 SNEGSKA (reference sequence). The CDR3 loop spans 16 amino acids. V dropped 0 bases and J dropped 5 bases, with 16 bases sitting between them.

This clonotype was counted many times. The chain has TRBV14 and TRBJ1-2, with a possible D match to TRBD1 (5 bases). Per the germline V gene, CDR1 is SGHDN and CDR2 is FVKESK. The V end lost 0 bases, the J end lost 3 bases, and 11 bases lay between the germline ends. The CDR3 consists of 15 residues. The CDR3 sequence: CASSQDRSGDYGYTF. CDR3 bases: TGTGCCAGCAGCCAAGATCGGTCGGGGGACTATGGCTACACCTTC.

This chain uses TRBV20-1 with TRBJ1-2; no reliable D call. This CDR3 comprises 16 residues. Trimming left V 6 bases short and J 2 bases short, with 22 bases between. Germline CDR1 and CDR2: DFQATT and SNEGSKA (reference sequence). CDR3 loop: CSAKPTTFQGNYGYTF. The CDR3 DNA follows: TGCAGTGCCAAACCGACAACTTTTCAAGGAAACTATGGCTACACCTTC.

This clonotype was seen a handful of times. This rearrangement joins TRBV7-2 to TRBJ1-1; D might be TRBD1 (6 bases). The CDR3 has 16 residues. Germline-derived CDR1 and CDR2 are SGHTA and FQGNSA. Trimming cost V 6 bases and J 3 bases, with 20 bases left between them. CDR3 nucleotide sequence: TGTGCCAGCAGGACCAAGGGGACACCGTACCACACTGAAGCTTTCTTT. Translated: CASRTKGTPYHTEAFF.